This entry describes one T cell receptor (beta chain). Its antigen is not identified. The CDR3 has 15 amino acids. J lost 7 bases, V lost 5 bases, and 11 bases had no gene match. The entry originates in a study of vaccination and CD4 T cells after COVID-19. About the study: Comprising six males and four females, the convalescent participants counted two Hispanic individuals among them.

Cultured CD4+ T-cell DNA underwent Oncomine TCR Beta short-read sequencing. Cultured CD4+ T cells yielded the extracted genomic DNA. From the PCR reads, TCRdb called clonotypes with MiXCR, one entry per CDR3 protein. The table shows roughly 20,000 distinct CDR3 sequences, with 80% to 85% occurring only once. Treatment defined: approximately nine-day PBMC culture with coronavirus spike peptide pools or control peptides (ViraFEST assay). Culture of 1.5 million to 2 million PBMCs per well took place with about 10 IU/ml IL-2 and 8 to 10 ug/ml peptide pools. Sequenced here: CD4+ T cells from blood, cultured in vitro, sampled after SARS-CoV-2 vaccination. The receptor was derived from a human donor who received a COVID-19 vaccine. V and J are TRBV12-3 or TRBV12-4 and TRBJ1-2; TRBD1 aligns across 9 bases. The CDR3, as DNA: TGTGCCAGCAGTGGGACAGGGTTAGCTCTTGGTGGCTACACCTTC. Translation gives CASSGTGLALGGYTF.